The source of this T cell receptor beta chain is a study of T cells after yellow fever vaccination. Via MiXCR, TCRdb re-called the 5' RACE reads, giving one row per CDR3 protein. The data show approximately 600,000 distinct CDR3 sequences, around 12% seen once. In germline, CDR1 is LGHNA, CDR2 YSLEER. This CDR3 region has 14 residues. V shed 0 bases and J shed 7 bases, with 11 bases lying between them. The starting material was PBMCs, obtained on the day of the yellow fever booster vaccination. The J gene is TRBJ2-3, the V gene TRBV4-3; maybe TRBD1 (6 bases). This TCR was sampled from a man aged 25-45 years who received the YFV17D yellow fever vaccine. CDR3: CASSQDDRSNTQYF. For the CDR3, the DNA is TGCGCCAGCAGCCAAGATGACAGGTCCAATACGCAGTATTTT.